This TCR beta chain was sequenced for a study of blood T cell repertoires in COVID-19. At the level of the study: Both acute and convalescent COVID-19 samples were obtained from the United States, Italy and Spain. Sources were T cells, B-cell-depleted T cells, or PBMCs; the material itself was cDNA or gDNA.

In the original processing: Estimates of nucleated cell counts were drawn from the amplification of reference gene primers. Profiled with immunoSEQ multiplex PCR; TCRdb holds only in-frame clones, not every one. V and J calls and clone size are copied from that table; D and trimming were computed from the DNA. The sample yields more than 250,000 clones, approximately 86% seen once. The sequenced sample was peripheral blood. The receptor was isolated from a woman aged 30 to 39 who had recovered from COVID-19.

DNA for the CDR3: TGTGCCATCAGTGAGTCCGGGGGTGGCGGCAACATTCAGTACTTC. Encoded protein: CAISESGGGGNIQYF. The chain employs TRBV10-3 and TRBJ2-4, with a weak D call TRBD2 (6 bases). This CDR3 has 15 amino acids. Trimming removed 0 bases from V and 7 bases from J, with 13 bases in between. The germline V gene encodes CDR1 ENHRY and CDR2 SYGVKD.